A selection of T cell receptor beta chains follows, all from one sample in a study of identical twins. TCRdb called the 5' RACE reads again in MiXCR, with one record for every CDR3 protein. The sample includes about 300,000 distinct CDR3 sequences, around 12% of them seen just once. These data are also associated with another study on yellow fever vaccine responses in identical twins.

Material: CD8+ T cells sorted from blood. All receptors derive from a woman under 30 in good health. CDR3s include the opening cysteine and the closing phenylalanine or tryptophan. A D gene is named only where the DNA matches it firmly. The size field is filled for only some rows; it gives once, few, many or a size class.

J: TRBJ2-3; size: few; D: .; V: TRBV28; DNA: TGTGCCAGCAGTTTATTGGGGGGACTCACAGATACGCAGTATTTT; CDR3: CASSLLGGLTDTQYF
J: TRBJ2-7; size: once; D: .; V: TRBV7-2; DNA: TGTGCCAGCAGCTCCCGGGACTCGGCCTACGAGCAGTACTTC; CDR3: CASSSRDSAYEQYF
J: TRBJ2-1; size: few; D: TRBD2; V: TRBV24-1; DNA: TGTGCCACCAGTGTCGGGACTAGTAATGAGCAGTTCTTC; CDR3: CATSVGTSNEQFF
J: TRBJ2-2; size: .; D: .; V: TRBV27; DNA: TGTGCCAGCAGTGGTGTCACATACGAGACCGGGGAGCTGTTTTTT; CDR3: CASSGVTYETGELFF
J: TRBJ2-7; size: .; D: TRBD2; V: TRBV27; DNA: TGTGCCAGCAGTTTAATGGGGACTAGCGGGAGGTGGGCCTACGAGCAGTACTTC; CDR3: CASSLMGTSGRWAYEQYF
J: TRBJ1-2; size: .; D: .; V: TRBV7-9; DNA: TGTGCCAGCAGCCCTCGGACAGAAGATAACTATGGCTACACCTTC; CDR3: CASSPRTEDNYGYTF
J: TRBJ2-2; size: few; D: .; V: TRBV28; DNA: TGTGCCAGCAGTTATCAACAGGGTCCCGGGGAGCTGTTTTTT; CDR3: CASSYQQGPGELFF
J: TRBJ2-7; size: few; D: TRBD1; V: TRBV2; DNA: TGTGCCATCTTCCCGGGACAGGGATCCTACGAGCAGTACTTC; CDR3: CAIFPGQGSYEQYF
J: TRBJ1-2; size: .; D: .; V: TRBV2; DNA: TGTGCCAGCAGTGAATCCCGGGAAGCTAACTATGGCTACACCTTC; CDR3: CASSESREANYGYTF
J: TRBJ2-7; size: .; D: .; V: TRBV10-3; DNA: TGTGCCATCAGCGAACTCGGGATCCAGCAGTACTTC; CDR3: CAISELGIQQYF
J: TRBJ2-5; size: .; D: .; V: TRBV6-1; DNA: TGTGCCAGCAGTGTTGAGGGCCTTGAGACCCAGTACTTC; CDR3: CASSVEGLETQYF
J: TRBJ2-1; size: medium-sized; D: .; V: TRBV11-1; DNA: TGTGCCAGCAGCCTCGAAGGGCCCGAGCTTTACAATGAGCAGTTCTTC; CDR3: CASSLEGPELYNEQFF
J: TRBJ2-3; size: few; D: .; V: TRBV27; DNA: TGTGCCAGCAGTTTCCTCGAAAGCACAGATACGCAGTATTTT; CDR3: CASSFLESTDTQYF
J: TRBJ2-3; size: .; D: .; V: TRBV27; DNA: TGTGCCAGCAGTTCTGCACTAGGGGTCACAGATACGCAGTATTTT; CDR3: CASSSALGVTDTQYF
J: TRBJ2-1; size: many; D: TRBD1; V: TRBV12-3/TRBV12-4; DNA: TGTGCCAGCAGTTTCCAGGGGGCGATCAATGAGCAGTTCTTC; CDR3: CASSFQGAINEQFF
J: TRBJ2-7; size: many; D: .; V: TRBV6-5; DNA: TGTGCCAGCAGTTACGGAGCGGAGGGCTACGAGCAGTACTTC; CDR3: CASSYGAEGYEQYF
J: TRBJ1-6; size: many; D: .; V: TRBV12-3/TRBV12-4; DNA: TGTGCCAGCAGTTTCTTAGGGGGGGCTTCACCCCTCCACTTT; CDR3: CASSFLGGASPLHF
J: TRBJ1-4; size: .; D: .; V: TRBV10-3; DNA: TGTGCCATCAGTGAGGCCATTGCAACTAATGAAAAACTGTTTTTT; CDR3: CAISEAIATNEKLFF
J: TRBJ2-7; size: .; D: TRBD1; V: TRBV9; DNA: TGTGCCAGCAGCGTAGACAGGGGCTACGAGCAGTACTTC; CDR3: CASSVDRGYEQYF
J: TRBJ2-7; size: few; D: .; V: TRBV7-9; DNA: TGTGCCAGCAGCTCGGACTGGATGTACGAGCAGTACTTC; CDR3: CASSSDWMYEQYF
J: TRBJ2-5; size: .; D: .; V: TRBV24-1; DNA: TGTGCCACCAGTGATTTAGTAGGGGCGGAGGAGACCCAGTACTTC; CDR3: CATSDLVGAEETQYF
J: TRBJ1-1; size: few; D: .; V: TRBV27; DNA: TGTGCCAGCATAGGGGTTGGGGGGAACACTGAAGCTTTCTTT; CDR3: CASIGVGGNTEAFF
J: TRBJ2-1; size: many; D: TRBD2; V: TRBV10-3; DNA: TGTGCCATCAGTCCCCTCCAGGTAGCGGGAGCGAATGAGCAGTTCTTC; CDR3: CAISPLQVAGANEQFF
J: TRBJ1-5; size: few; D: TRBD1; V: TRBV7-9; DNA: TGTGCCAGCAGCTCAGGGGACAGCCCTAGCAATCAGCCCCAGCATTTT; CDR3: CASSSGDSPSNQPQHF
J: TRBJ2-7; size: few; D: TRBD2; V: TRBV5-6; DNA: TGTGCCAGCAGCTACGGACTAGCGGGTTACGAGCAGTACTTC; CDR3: CASSYGLAGYEQYF
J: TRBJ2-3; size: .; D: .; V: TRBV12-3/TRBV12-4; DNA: TGTGCCAGCAGTTTAGGGACCCCCTTCACAGATACGCAGTATTTT; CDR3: CASSLGTPFTDTQYF
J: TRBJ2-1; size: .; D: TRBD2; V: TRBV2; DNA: TGTGCCAGCAGTGTGAGCGGGGGACTGTACAATGAGCAGTTCTTC; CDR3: CASSVSGGLYNEQFF
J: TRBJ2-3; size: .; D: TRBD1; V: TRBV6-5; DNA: TGTGCCAGCAGTTACCAGACAGGGCTTAGCACAGATACGCAGTATTTT; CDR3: CASSYQTGLSTDTQYF
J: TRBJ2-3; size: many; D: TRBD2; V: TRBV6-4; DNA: TGTGCCAGCAGTGACGGTGGTGCGGGGGGATCAGATACGCAGTATTTT; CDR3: CASSDGGAGGSDTQYF